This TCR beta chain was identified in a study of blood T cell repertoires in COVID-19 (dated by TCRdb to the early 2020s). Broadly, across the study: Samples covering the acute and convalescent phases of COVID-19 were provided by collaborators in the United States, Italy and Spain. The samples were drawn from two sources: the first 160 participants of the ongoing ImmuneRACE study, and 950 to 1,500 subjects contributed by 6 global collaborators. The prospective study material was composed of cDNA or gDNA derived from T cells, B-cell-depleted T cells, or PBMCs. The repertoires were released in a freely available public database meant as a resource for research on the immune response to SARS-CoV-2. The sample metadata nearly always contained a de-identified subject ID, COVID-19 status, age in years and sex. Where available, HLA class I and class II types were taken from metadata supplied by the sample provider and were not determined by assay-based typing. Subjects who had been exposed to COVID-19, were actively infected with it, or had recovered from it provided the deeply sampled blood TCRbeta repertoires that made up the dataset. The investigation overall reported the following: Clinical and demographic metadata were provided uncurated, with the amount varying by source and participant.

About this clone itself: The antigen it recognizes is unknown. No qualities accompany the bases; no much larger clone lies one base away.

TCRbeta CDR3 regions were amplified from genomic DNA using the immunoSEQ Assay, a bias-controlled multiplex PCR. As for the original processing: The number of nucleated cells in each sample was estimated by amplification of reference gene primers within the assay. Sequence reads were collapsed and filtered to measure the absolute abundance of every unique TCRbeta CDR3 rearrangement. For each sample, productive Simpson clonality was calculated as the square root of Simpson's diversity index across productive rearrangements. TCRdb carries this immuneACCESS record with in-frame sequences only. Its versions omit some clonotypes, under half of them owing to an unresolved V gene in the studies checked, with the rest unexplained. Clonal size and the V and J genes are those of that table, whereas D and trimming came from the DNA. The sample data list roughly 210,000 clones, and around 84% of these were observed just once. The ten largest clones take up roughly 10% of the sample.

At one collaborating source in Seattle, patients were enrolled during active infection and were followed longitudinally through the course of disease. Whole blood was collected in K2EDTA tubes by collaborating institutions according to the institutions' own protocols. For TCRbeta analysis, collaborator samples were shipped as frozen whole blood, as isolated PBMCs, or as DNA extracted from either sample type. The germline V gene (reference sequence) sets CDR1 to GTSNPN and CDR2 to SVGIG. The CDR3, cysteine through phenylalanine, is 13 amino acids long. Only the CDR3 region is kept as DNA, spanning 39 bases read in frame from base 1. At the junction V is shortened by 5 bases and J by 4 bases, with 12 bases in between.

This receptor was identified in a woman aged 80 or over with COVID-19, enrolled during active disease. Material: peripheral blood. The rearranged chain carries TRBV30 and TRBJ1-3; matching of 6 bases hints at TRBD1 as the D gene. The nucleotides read TGTGCCTGGGATAGGGGGGGCGGAAACACCATATATTTT. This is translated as CAWDRGGGNTIYF.